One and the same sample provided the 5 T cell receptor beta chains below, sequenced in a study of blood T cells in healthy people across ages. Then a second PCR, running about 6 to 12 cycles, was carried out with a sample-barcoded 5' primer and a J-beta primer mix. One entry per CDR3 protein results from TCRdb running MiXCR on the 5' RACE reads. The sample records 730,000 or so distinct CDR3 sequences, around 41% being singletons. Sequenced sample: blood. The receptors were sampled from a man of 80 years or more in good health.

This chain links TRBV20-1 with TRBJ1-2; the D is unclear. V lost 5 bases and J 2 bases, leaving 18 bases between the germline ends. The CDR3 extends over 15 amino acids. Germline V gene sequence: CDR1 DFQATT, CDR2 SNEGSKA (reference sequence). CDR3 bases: TGCAGTGCTCGCACCCAAATATCTTCAAACTATGGCTACACCTTC. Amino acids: CSARTQISSNYGYTF.

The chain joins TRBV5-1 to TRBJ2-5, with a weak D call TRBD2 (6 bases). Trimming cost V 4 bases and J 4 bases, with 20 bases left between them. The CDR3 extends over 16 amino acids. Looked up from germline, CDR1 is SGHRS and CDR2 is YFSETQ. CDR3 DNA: TGCGCCAGCAGCCAGGCGTGGGCGGGAAGGCTAGAGACCCAGTACTTC. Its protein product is CASSQAWAGRLETQYF.

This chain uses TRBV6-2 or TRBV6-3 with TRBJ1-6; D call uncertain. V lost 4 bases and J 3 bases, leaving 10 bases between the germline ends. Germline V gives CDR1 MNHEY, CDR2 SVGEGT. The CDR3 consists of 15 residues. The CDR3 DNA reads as TGTGCCAGCAGTTTTACATCGAGCTATAATTCACCCCTCCACTTT. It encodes CASSFTSSYNSPLHF.

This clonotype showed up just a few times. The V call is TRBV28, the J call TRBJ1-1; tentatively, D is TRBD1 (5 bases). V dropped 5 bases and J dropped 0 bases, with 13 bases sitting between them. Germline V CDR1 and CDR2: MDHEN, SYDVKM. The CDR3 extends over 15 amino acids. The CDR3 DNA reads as TGTGCCAGCAGTCCTCTCAGGGCCATGAACACTGAAGCTTTCTTT. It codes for CASSPLRAMNTEAFF.

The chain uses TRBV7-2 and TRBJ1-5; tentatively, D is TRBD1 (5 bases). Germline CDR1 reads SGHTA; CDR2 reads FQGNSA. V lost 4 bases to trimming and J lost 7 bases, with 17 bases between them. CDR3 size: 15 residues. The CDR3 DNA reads TGTGCCAGCAGCTCCTTTGGGGGACGCGGGCAGCCCCAGCATTTT. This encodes CASSSFGGRGQPQHF.